This record looks at one T cell receptor (beta chain) sequence and its context. Its antigen is as yet unknown. The CDR3 totals 16 residues. The germline V and J ends were trimmed by 2 bases and 9 bases, with 18 bases remaining between them. The V gene's germline CDR1 is SGHRS and CDR2 YFSETQ. The entry originates in a study of T cells in Graves' hyperthyroidism and ophthalmopathy. The study's findings and limits: In the analysis, a 13 V-J model separated ophthalmopathy from stable hyperthyroidism. Clonotypes that were expanded in thyroid above 0.001 mostly appeared in blood too.

10 ml of fresh peripheral blood supplied the PBMCs. The TCR beta CDR3 regions underwent amplification using RNA transcripts as the source. The HTBI primer set was used in a first-round RT-PCR of the TCR CDR3. TCRdb reprocessed the multiplex PCR reads via MiXCR and lists one record per CDR3 protein. The sample has 700,000 to 950,000 distinct CDR3 sequences; roughly a third are singletons. V is TRBV5-1 and J is TRBJ1-6; D gene ambiguous. Sequencing input: blood. This TCR was sampled from a woman aged 40-49 years with Graves' hyperthyroidism. The CDR3 here is CASSFLSRNSLSPLHF. In DNA form, the CDR3 reads TGCGCCAGCAGCTTTTTAAGTCGGAATTCCCTTTCACCCCTCCACTTT.